The clone carrying this T cell receptor (beta chain) was seen only a few times. Its antigen remains unknown. Gene labels here are mouse ones. The CDR3 end lies 4 residues beyond the end of the read and is filled in from the germline J gene. Germline V gene data show CDR1 as SGHDT and CDR2 as FRDEAV. Trimming left V 2 bases short and J 5 bases short, with 17 bases between. CDR3 length: 16 amino acids. Extracted RNA was reverse transcribed, and the resulting cDNA served as sequencing template. Libraries were prepared by immunoSEQ multiplex PCR; TCRdb keeps only in-frame clonotypes and omits some of them. The data show roughly 120,000 clones, with none appearing a single time. These data originate in a study of CD8+ T cells in alopecia areata. Across the whole study: Female approximately 7-10-week-old C3H/HeJ recipients received skin from approximately 6-13-month-old C3H/HeJ graft donors with spontaneous alopecia. The study, taken as a whole, reports: In patients, TCRs were shared less clearly than in mice, and HLA may possibly be involved. Clonality exceeded that of normal scalp in lesional scalp, most notably in alopecia totalis/universalis.

The sequence was collected from a C3H/HeJ mouse with alopecia areata. As its MHC haplotype, the strain has H2-k. The chain combines TRBV14 with TRBJ2-1; D possibly corresponds to TRBD2 (6 bases). The sample consisted of lesional skin. The CDR3 sequence is CASSLTPGTFNAEQFF. The part of the CDR3 DNA that was read is TGTGCCAGCAGTTTAACCCCCGGGACTTTTAATGCT.